The 5 T cell receptor beta chains reported below all come from one sample, sequenced in a study of blood T cell repertoires in COVID-19. Data came from immunoSEQ multiplex PCR; TCRdb stores just in-frame clones and leaves some out. The table records approximately 260,000 clones, over 75% of them present only once. Sample: peripheral blood. These TCRs come from a human donor in a cohort sampled during active COVID-19.

The chain employs TRBV28 and TRBJ2-3, with 8 bases fitting TRBD2. Germline CDR1 and CDR2: MDHEN and SYDVKM. The CDR3 consists of 15 residues. Losses at the gene ends were 6 bases for V and 0 bases for J; bases not matched to a gene: 5. The CDR3 sequence is CASSPSGSSTDTQYF. The CDR3 bases are TGTGCCAGCAGCCCCAGCGGGAGTAGCACAGATACGCAGTATTTT.

The chain combines TRBV3-1 (or the pseudogene TRBV3-2) with TRBJ2-1; TRBD1 aligns across 7 bases. This CDR3 has 15 residues. V trimming: 4 bases; J trimming: 2 bases; junction bases outside the gene matches: 5. CDR1 and CDR2 from the germline V gene are LGHDT and YNNKEL (reference sequence). CDR3 loop: CASSLPGQPYNEQFF. CDR3 coding DNA: TGTGCCAGCAGCCTACCGGGACAGCCCTACAATGAGCAGTTCTTC.

V is TRBV5-4 and J is TRBJ1-2; 10 bases line up with TRBD1. The CDR3 is 13 residues long. V shed 4 bases and J 7 bases; nucleotides not matched to a gene: 4. CDR1 is SGHNT, CDR2 YYREEE, per germline (reference sequence). CDR3 in amino acids: CASSPRQGAGYTF. The CDR3 DNA reads TGTGCCAGCAGCCCCAGACAGGGGGCTGGCTACACCTTC.

The chain uses TRBV12-5 and TRBJ2-7; 10 nucleotides line up with TRBD1. The CDR3 loop spans 15 amino acids. The ends lost 3 bases at V and 4 bases at J; junction bases unmatched: 6. From germline, CDR1 is LGHNT and CDR2 FRNRAP. The CDR3 DNA follows: TGTGCTAGTGGTTTTAGCGGGACAGGGGCTTACGAGCAGTACTTC. Amino acid sequence: CASGFSGTGAYEQYF.

This sequence joins TRBV5-8 and TRBJ2-4, with 7 nucleotides matching TRBD1. From germline, CDR1 is SGHTS and CDR2 YDEGEE. The CDR3 is 17 amino acids. Trimming took 2 bases from V and 0 from J; bases not matched to a gene: 8. CDR3 nucleotides: TGTGCCAGCAGCTTTACCGGGACAGCATTAGCCAAAAACATTCAGTACTTC. It codes for CASSFTGTALAKNIQYF.